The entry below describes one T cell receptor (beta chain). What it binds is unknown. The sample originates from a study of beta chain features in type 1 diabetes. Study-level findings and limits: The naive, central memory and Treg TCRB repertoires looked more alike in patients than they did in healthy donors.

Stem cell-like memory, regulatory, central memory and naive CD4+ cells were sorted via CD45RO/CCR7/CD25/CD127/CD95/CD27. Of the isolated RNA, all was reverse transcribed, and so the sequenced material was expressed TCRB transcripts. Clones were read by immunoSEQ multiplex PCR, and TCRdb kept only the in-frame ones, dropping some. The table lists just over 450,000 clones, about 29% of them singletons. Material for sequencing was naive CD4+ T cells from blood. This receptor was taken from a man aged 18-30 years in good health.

CDR3 DNA: TGTGCCAGCAGCCAGATTATGGTGACAGTTAACACCGGGGAGCTGTTTTTT. It encodes CASSQIMVTVNTGELFF. The rearrangement links TRBV11-2 to TRBJ2-2, with a possible D match to TRBD1 (5 bases). Germline lookup yields CDR1 SGHAT and CDR2 FQNNGV. The V end was cut by 5 bases, the J end by 2 bases, with 18 bases between. The CDR3 is made up of 17 amino acids.